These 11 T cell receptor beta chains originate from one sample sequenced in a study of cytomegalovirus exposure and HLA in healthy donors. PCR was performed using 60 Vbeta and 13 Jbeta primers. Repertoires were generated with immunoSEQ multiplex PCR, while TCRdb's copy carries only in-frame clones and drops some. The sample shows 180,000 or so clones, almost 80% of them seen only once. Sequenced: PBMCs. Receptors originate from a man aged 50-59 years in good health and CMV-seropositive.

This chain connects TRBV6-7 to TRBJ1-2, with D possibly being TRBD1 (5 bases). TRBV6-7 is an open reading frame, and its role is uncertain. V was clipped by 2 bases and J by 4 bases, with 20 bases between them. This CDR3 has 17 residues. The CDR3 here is CASSYRQPRQRVYGYTF. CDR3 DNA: TGTGCCAGCAGTTACCGACAGCCCCGCCAGCGGGTCTATGGCTACACCTTC.

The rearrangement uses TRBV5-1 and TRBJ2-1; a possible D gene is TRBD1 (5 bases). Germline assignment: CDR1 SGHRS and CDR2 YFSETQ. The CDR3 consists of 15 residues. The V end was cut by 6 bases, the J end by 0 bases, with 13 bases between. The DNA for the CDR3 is TGCGCCAGCACCCAGGGATCAAGCTCCTACAATGAGCAGTTCTTC. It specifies CASTQGSSSYNEQFF.

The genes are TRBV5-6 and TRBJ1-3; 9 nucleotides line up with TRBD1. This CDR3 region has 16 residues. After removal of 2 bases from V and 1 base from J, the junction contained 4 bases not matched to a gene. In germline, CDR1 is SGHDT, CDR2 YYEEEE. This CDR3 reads CASSLGTGLSGNTIYF. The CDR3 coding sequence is TGTGCCAGCAGCTTAGGGACAGGGCTTTCTGGAAACACCATATATTTT.

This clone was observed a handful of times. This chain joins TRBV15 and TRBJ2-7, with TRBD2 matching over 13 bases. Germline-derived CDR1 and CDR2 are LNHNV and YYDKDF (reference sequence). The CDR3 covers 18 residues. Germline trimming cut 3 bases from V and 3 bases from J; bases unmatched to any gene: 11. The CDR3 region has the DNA TGTGCCACCAGCAGCCTTAGAGCGACTAGCGGGGGGAACTACGAGCAGTACTTC. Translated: CATSSLRATSGGNYEQYF.

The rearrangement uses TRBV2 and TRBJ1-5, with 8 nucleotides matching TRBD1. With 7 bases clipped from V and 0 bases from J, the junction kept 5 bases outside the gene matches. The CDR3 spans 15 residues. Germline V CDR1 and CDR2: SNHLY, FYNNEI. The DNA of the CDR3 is TGTGCCAGCACCCGACAGGGGAATAGCAATCAGCCCCAGCATTTT. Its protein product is CASTRQGNSNQPQHF.

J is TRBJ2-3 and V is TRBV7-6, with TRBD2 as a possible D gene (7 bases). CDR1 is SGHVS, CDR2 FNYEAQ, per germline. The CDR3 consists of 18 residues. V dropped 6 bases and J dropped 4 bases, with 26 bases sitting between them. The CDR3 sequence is CASSSTGEGGPSADTQYF. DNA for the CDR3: TGTGCCAGCAGTTCTACTGGAGAGGGGGGGCCGTCGGCAGATACGCAGTATTTT. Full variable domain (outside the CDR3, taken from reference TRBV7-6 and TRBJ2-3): GAGVSQSPRYKVTKRGQDVALRCDPISGHVSLYWYRQALGQGPEFLTYFNYEAQQDKSGLPNDRFSAERPEGSISTLTIQRTEQRDSAMYRCASSSTGEGGPSADTQYFGPGTRLTVL.

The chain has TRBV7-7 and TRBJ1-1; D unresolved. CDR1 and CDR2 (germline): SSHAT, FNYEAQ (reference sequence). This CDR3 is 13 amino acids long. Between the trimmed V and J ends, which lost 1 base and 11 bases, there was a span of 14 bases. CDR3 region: CASSLDRGQRAFF. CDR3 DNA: TGTGCCAGCAGCTTAGACCGGGGTCAGCGGGCTTTCTTT.

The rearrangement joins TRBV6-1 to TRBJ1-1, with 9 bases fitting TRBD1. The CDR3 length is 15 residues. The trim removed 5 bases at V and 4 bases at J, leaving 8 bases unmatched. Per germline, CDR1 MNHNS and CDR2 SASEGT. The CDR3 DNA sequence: TGTGCCAGCAGTTTATCCGGACAGGGGACCACTGAAGCTTTCTTT. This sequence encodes CASSLSGQGTTEAFF.

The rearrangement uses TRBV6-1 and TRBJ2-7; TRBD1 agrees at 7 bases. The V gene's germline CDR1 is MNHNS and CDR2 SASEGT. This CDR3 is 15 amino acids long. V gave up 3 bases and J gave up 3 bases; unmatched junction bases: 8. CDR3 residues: CASSEGHRGNYEQYV. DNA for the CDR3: TGTGCCAGCAGTGAGGGTCACAGGGGCAACTACGAGCAGTACGTC.

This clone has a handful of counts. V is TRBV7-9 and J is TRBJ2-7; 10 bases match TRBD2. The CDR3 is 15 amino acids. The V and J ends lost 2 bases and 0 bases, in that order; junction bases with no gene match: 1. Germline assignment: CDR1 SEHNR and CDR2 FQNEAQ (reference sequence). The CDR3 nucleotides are TGTGCCAGCAGCTTACCTAGCGGGGGCTCCTACGAGCAGTACTTC. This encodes CASSLPSGGSYEQYF.

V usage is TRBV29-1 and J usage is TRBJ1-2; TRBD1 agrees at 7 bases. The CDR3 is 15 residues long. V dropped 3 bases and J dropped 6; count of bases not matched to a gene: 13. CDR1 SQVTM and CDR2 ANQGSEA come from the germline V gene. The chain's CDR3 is CSVDNTGVLMNGYTF. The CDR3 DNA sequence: TGCAGCGTTGATAACACAGGGGTTTTAATGAATGGCTACACCTTC.